This is a list of T cell receptor beta chains from one sample in a study of T cell responses to AZD1222 COVID-19 vaccine. TCRdb keeps only in-frame clones here, not all; method: immunoSEQ multiplex PCR. The sample records approximately 120,000 clones, about 88% being singletons. This material consisted of peripheral blood, taken on day 0 of AZD1222 vaccination. These receptors originate from an adult in good health. The CDR3 runs from the conserved cysteine through the conserved F or W. The order of the fields is V gene, clone size, D gene, J gene, CDR3 DNA, CDR3 protein. The D gene is left open where the match is weak. Only some rows state a clone size, as once, few, many or a class for expanded clones.

TRBV11-3	.	.	TRBJ2-7	TGTGCCAGCAGCTGGCCAGGGAACGAGCAGTACTTC	CASSWPGNEQYF
TRBV28	few	TRBD1	TRBJ2-7	TGTGCCAGCAACCCTATAGGGACAGGGACCTACGAGCAGTACTTC	CASNPIGTGTYEQYF
TRBV12-3/TRBV12-4	.	.	TRBJ2-7	TGTGCCAGCACCTCAGGGGGGTCCTACGAGCAGTACTTC	CASTSGGSYEQYF
TRBV3-1/TRBV3-2	.	.	TRBJ1-1	TGTGCCAGCAGCCTGGGGACTTTAAACACTGAAGCTTTCTTT	CASSLGTLNTEAFF
TRBV5-1	.	.	TRBJ2-1	TGCGCCAGCAGCACTACCCATACCTACAATGAGCAGTTCTTC	CASSTTHTYNEQFF
TRBV9	.	.	TRBJ1-4	TGTGCCAGCAGCGTAGAGGTGAATGAAAAACTGTTTTTT	CASSVEVNEKLFF
TRBV11-3	once	TRBD1	TRBJ2-7	TGTGCCAGCAGCGTCACAGGGGATCCATACTTC	CASSVTGDPYF
TRBV5-6	.	TRBD2	TRBJ2-7	TGTGCCAGCAGCTTGGGTCAAGCAGGCGGGAGGGGCTACGAGCAGTACTTC	CASSLGQAGGRGYEQYF
TRBV7-9	.	.	TRBJ2-5	TGTGCCAGCAGCGGGCAGGGGGGGCCGGTCGGGACCCAGTACTTC	CASSGQGGPVGTQYF
TRBV5-8	once	.	TRBJ1-2	TGTGCCAGCAGCGAGGGACGGCACTATGGCTACACCTTC	CASSEGRHYGYTF
TRBV3-1/TRBV3-2	.	.	TRBJ2-2	TGTGCCAGCAGCCACCATCGTGCGGGGAATACCGGGGAGCTGTTTTTT	CASSHHRAGNTGELFF
TRBV3-1/TRBV3-2	.	.	TRBJ2-7	TGTGCCAGCAGCCAAGCAGGATACGAGCAGTACTTC	CASSQAGYEQYF
TRBV12-3/TRBV12-4	.	.	TRBJ2-3	TGTGCCAGCATTGAACAGACCACAGATACGCAGTATTTT	CASIEQTTDTQYF
TRBV12-3/TRBV12-4	.	.	TRBJ1-2	TGTGCCAGCAGTGACAGCTATGGCTACACCTTC	CASSDSYGYTF
TRBV28	.	.	TRBJ2-7	TGTGCCAGCAGTTTAAGGAGTAGCTCGTCGGACGAGCAGTACTTC	CASSLRSSSSDEQYF
TRBV7-6	.	.	TRBJ1-6	TGTGCCAGCAGCCGAACAGGGAATTCACCCCTCCACTTT	CASSRTGNSPLHF
TRBV5-4	.	.	TRBJ1-1	TGTGCCAGCAGCGGGTACCGGCAAGCTTTCTTT	CASSGYRQAFF
TRBV5-1	.	TRBD2	TRBJ2-7	TGCGCCAGCAGCTTGGCCTTGGTAGCGGGAGTTTACGAGCAGTACTTC	CASSLALVAGVYEQYF
TRBV7-2	.	TRBD1	TRBJ2-1	TGTGCCAGCAGCTACGACAGGGGTTCCTACAATGAGCAGTTCTTC	CASSYDRGSYNEQFF
TRBV27	.	.	TRBJ1-2	TGTGCCAGCAGTTGGAGGGGTAACTATGGCTACACCTTC	CASSWRGNYGYTF
TRBV27	.	TRBD2	TRBJ2-7	TGTGCCAGCAGCCCCCTGCGGACTAGCGATAACGAGCAGTACTTC	CASSPLRTSDNEQYF
TRBV27	.	TRBD1	TRBJ1-1	TGTGCCAGCAGTCCTCAGGGGGCTTACACTGAAGCTTTCTTT	CASSPQGAYTEAFF
TRBV28	.	.	TRBJ1-1	TGTGCCAGCAGCCCTGCAGGTATGAACACTGAAGCTTTCTTT	CASSPAGMNTEAFF
TRBV19	.	.	TRBJ2-2	TGTGCCAGTAGTATGTTGGGGCGGATCAGGGCCGGGGAGCTGTTTTTT	CASSMLGRIRAGELFF
TRBV6-6	.	TRBD1	TRBJ1-6	TGTGCCAGCAGGCCCGGGACAGGGGATAATTCACCCCTCCACTTT	CASRPGTGDNSPLHF
TRBV24-1	.	TRBD1	TRBJ1-2	TGTGCCACCAGTGAGACAGGGGGCAGAGGTGGCTACACCTTC	CATSETGGRGGYTF
TRBV6-4	.	TRBD1	TRBJ1-5	TGTGCCAGCAGTGATGGGACAGAAAATCAGCCCCAGCATTTT	CASSDGTENQPQHF
TRBV6-5	.	TRBD1	TRBJ1-2	TGTGCCAGCAGTACCTTGACAGGGTTCGACTACACCTTC	CASSTLTGFDYTF
TRBV18	.	.	TRBJ1-1	TGTGCCAGCTCACCGCTGGAGGGGTGGAACACTGAAGCTTTCTTT	CASSPLEGWNTEAFF